This T cell receptor beta chain was found in a study of blood T cell repertoires in COVID-19. The data were produced by immunoSEQ multiplex PCR, yet TCRdb's version contains in-frame clones alone and is incomplete. The repertoire holds about 16,000 clones, with 88% as singletons. This CDR3 spans 17 amino acids. Trimming took 5 bases from V and 7 from J; bases not matched to a gene: 17. Per the germline V gene, CDR1 is MNHNY and CDR2 is SVGAGI (reference sequence). V and J are TRBV6-6 and TRBJ1-1, with 9 bases lining up with TRBD1. This sequence was found in a human donor in a cohort sampled during active COVID-19. Source material: peripheral blood. As DNA, the CDR3 is TGTGCCAGCAGTCGAACGCCACCGGGACAGGGAAGCCGTGAAGCTTTCTTT. Its translation is CASSRTPPGQGSREAFF.